The 32 T cell receptor beta chains reported below all come from one sample, sequenced in a study of tumor-infiltrating lymphocytes in primary liver carcinoma. Co-extraction yielded RNA and DNA from roughly 20-30 mg of unsorted bulk tissue. The investigators made TCR beta cDNA from approximately 510 ng total RNA, using a constant-region primer. Library construction for TCR beta comprised three nested multiplex PCR rounds performed with slightly modified ARM-PCR. Use of TRBV1-TRBV30 forward primers with a C-beta reverse primer characterized the first two PCR rounds, which lasted roughly 11 cycles each. TCRdb re-called the multiplex PCR reads with MiXCR, one entry per CDR3 protein. The sample includes tens of thousands of distinct CDR3 sequences, around 75% seen only once; the top ten take around 40%. The sequenced sample consisted of tumor-adjacent normal liver tissue. All receptors come from a woman aged 30 to 39 with primary liver carcinoma and hepatitis B virus infection.

With regard to this clonotype: A much more abundant neighbour one base away suggests this may be a read error. The chain combines TRBV27 with TRBJ2-7, with a possible D match to TRBD2 (5 bases). Looked up from germline, CDR1 is MNHEY and CDR2 is SMNVEV (reference sequence). V lost 6 bases and J lost 11, with 20 bases in between. The CDR3 totals 13 residues. Written as DNA, the CDR3 is TGTGCCAGCAGGATATCAGTAGTGGGAGATGAGTACTTC. Translating gives CASRISVVGDEYF.

Ten or more counts support this clonotype. The chain has TRBV4-1 and TRBJ1-5; D might be TRBD1 (5 bases). The V end was cut by 2 bases, the J end by 7 bases, with 15 bases between. The CDR3 has 15 amino acids. Germline CDR1 is MGHRA and CDR2 is YSYEKL. The CDR3 sequence is CASSQWGVNRQPQHF. In nucleotides, the CDR3 is TGCGCCAGCAGCCAATGGGGGGTTAATAGACAGCCCCAGCATTTT.

Notes on this clonotype: One junction end does not reproduce the germline sequence, and a read error may be involved. This rearrangement joins TRBV29-1 to TRBJ1-2; 7 bases align to TRBD1. CDR1 is SQVTM and CDR2 is ANQGSEA in the germline V gene. This CDR3 region has 14 residues. CDR3 in amino acids: CNVGVRGGVYGYTF. CDR3 coding DNA: TGCAACGTTGGTGTAAGAGGGGGCGTCTATGGCTACACCTTC.

Remarks on this clonotype: At one end, the junction sequence differs from germline, possibly due to a read error. The V and J genes are TRBV28 and TRBJ2-7, with D tentatively TRBD1 (6 bases). The CDR3 runs to 15 residues. Germline V gene data show CDR1 as MDHEN and CDR2 as SYDVKM. This chain's CDR3 is CASSLHLQGFYEQYF. The CDR3 DNA follows: TGTGCCAGCAGTTTGCACCTCCAGGGGTTTTACGAGCAGTATTTC. Looking up the rest from reference TRBV28 and TRBJ2-7 gives the full variable domain: DVKVTQSSRYLVKRTGEKVFLECVQDMDHENMFWYRQDPGLGLRLIYFSYDVKMKEKGDIPEGYSVSREKKERFSLILESASTNQTSMYLCASSLHLQGFYEQYFGPGTRLTVT.

The chain carries TRBV19 and TRBJ2-1; possibly TRBD1 for D (5 bases). The CDR3 length is 14 residues. V was shortened by 4 bases and J by 8 bases, with 15 bases between the two germline ends. The germline CDR1 and CDR2 sequences are LNHDA and SQIVND (reference sequence). Here the CDR3 reads CASSRTTSVYEQFF. In DNA form, the CDR3 reads TGTGCCAGTAGTAGGACAACGTCGGTATATGAGCAGTTCTTC.

The chain employs TRBV4-1 and TRBJ2-2; the match to TRBD1 covers 7 bases. Germline CDR1 MGHRA, CDR2 YSYEKL. The CDR3 has 15 residues. The CDR3 protein is CSISPTTGATGELFF. In DNA, the CDR3 is TGCTCCATCAGCCCTACCACAGGGGCGACCGGGGAGCTGTTTTTT.

With respect to this clonotype: Since no conserved phenylalanine or tryptophan closes the CDR3, a read error is the likely cause. Because the CDR3's place on the DNA is in doubt, the DNA is left out and the CDR3 is given as listed by TCRdb. CDR3 amino acids: CASSYGTDSYEQHL. The chain links TRBV6-2 or TRBV6-3 to TRBJ2-7; the table gives TRBD1 as D, unverified against the DNA. Germline V gene sequence: CDR1 MNHEY, CDR2 SVGEGT. A total of 14 residues make up the CDR3, ends included.

The V and J genes are TRBV2 and TRBJ2-5; 7 bases fit TRBD1. The CDR3 consists of 14 residues. The junction had 6 bases not matched to a gene; V was cut back by 6 bases and J by 2 bases. CDR1 is SNHLY, CDR2 FYNNEI, per germline. The CDR3 DNA reads TGTGCCAGCAGAATGGACAGGACACAAGAGACCCAGTACTTC. It yields the protein CASRMDRTQETQYF.

The chain carries TRBV4-3 and TRBJ2-5; D is unclear. Trimming shortened V by 0 bases and J by 13 bases, and 24 bases separated the two germline ends. Germline V gene sequence: CDR1 LGHNA, CDR2 YSLEER. The CDR3 runs to 16 residues. The CDR3 nucleotides read TGCGCCAGCAGCCAAGACCTGACTGAGGCTGGATGGGCCCGGTACTTC. Protein: CASSQDLTEAGWARYF.

The rearrangement joins TRBV4-1 to TRBJ2-5; D is perhaps TRBD2 (5 bases). CDR1 and CDR2 from the germline V gene are MGHRA and YSYEKL. The length of the CDR3 is 15 residues. CDR3: CTISQGSSGQETQYF. The CDR3 nucleotides are TGCACCATCAGCCAAGGTTCAAGCGGCCAGGAGACCCAGTACTTC.

About this clonotype itself: The conserved final phenylalanine or tryptophan is absent from the CDR3, which likely points to a read error. The chain has TRBV11-1 and TRBJ1-2; tentative D call: TRBD1 (5 bases). Germline assignment: CDR1 SGHAT and CDR2 FQDESV (reference sequence). The length of the CDR3 is 15 residues. The chain's CDR3 is CASRPSTGTPYAYTL. The CDR3 DNA is TGTGCCAGCAGACCTTCGACCGGGACGCCCTATGCCTACACCCTC.

For this clonotype: Given the absence of the conserved phenylalanine or tryptophan at the CDR3 end, a read error is likely. The rearrangement joins TRBV28 to TRBJ2-5, with a possible D match to TRBD2 (5 bases). The CDR3 runs 12 residues. V was clipped by 4 bases and J by 7 bases, with 10 bases between them. Germline V gene data show CDR1 as MDHEN and CDR2 as SYDVKM. This CDR3 is CASSSPRGTQYL. CDR3 nucleotides: TGTGCCAGCAGTTCCCCTCGGGGGACCCAGTACCTC.

Concerning this clonotype: A junction boundary mismatches the germline segment, possibly from a read error. The J gene is TRBJ1-5, the V gene TRBV6-2 or TRBV6-3; 8 bases are a match to TRBD1. The CDR3 sequence is 15 residues long. CDR1 is MNHEY, CDR2 SVGEGT, per germline. CDR3 sequence reads: CASSNGTGGGQPQHF. CDR3 coding DNA: TGTGCCAGCAGTAACGGGACAGGAGGGGGGCAGCCTCAGCATTTT.

As concerns this clonotype: The CDR3 end shows no conserved phenylalanine or tryptophan, and so a read error is likely. V usage is TRBV6-1 and J usage is TRBJ2-3; 9 bases map to TRBD2. Germline CDR1 and CDR2: MNHNS and SASEGT. CDR3 length equals 15 residues. CDR3 coding DNA: TGTGCCAGCAGTGTTAGCGGGAGTGGGGCAGATGCGCAGTATTGT. It translates to CASSVSGSGADAQYC.

Concerning this clonotype: Mismatch with germline at one junction end may stem from a read error. The chain carries TRBV12-3 or TRBV12-4 and TRBJ2-4; 8 bases match TRBD2. The CDR3 extends over 18 amino acids. The CDR3 spells CASSLAQVRAGECGIQYF. The CDR3 DNA is TGTGCCAGCAGCTTAGCCCAAGTTCGAGCGGGGGAGTGTGGCATTCAGTACTTC.

On this clonotype itself: An end of the junction differs from the germline gene, which may be a read error. CDR3 loop: CTSSYTSGRNTGELFF. The CDR3 nucleotides read TGTACCAGCAGTTATACCAGCGGGAGAAACACTGGGGAGCTGTTTTTT. The chain recombines TRBV6-2 or TRBV6-3 with TRBJ2-2; 8 bases match TRBD2. There are 16 residues in the CDR3. CDR1 is MNHEY and CDR2 is SVGEGT in the germline V gene.

This clonotype was observed once. CDR3 DNA: TGCAGCAGTGCCAACCTTGGTACCAGGGAGCTGTTTTTT. This gives the protein CSSANLGTRELFF. The chain joins TRBV29-1 to TRBJ2-2; D not resolved. The CDR3 has 13 amino acids. V was cut by 8 bases and J by 9 bases, with 19 bases left in between. In germline, CDR1 is SQVTM, CDR2 ANQGSEA.

The chain joins TRBV7-2 to TRBJ2-1; a weak D match, TRBD2 (6 bases). Germline CDR1 and CDR2: SGHTA and FQGNSA. V was pared by 1 base and J by 8 bases, with 18 bases between. This CDR3 is 16 amino acids long. The CDR3 here is CASSLGRLVGWDEQFF. The CDR3 DNA follows: TGTGCCAGCAGCTTAGGTAGACTAGTGGGATGGGATGAGCAGTTCTTC.

A note on this clonotype: At one end, the junction sequence differs from germline, possibly due to a read error. The V and J genes are TRBV4-2 and TRBJ2-5; TRBD2 agrees at 7 bases. The CDR3 covers 15 residues. Germline V CDR1 and CDR2: LGHNA, YNFKEQ. The CDR3, as DNA: TGCGCCAGGAGCCAAGGAGGGAGGGACCAAGAGACCCAGCACTTC. Translated: CARSQGGRDQETQHF.

Remarks on this clonotype: One end of the junction does not line up with germline, which may come from a read error. The genes are TRBV30 and TRBJ2-7; either TRBD1 or TRBD2 may fit D (5 bases each). CDR1 and CDR2 from the germline V gene are GTSNPN and SVGIG (reference sequence). The CDR3 runs 12 residues. Here the CDR3 reads CALSDDSGEQYF. The CDR3 region has the DNA TGTGCCTTGAGTGACGACAGCGGCGAGCAGTATTTC.

Ten or more counts support this clonotype. This chain connects TRBV29-1 to TRBJ2-7; 7 bases line up with TRBD2. This CDR3 comprises 14 residues. After removal of 7 bases from V and 5 bases from J, the junction contained 14 bases not matched to a gene. Germline lookup yields CDR1 SQVTM and CDR2 ANQGSEA. CDR3 in amino acids: CSALSRLGRDEQYF. The DNA of the CDR3 is TGCAGCGCTTTGAGCAGACTGGGGAGGGACGAGCAGTACTTC.

Comment on this clonotype: The junction does not match germline at one end; this may be a read error. The chain employs TRBV10-3 and TRBJ2-7; 9 bases align to TRBD1. Germline values: CDR1 ENHRY, CDR2 SYGVKD. CDR3 length: 14 residues. CDR3 bases: TGTGCCTTCAGTGAAACAGGGGGCATTGACGAACAGTACTTC. Protein product: CAFSETGGIDEQYF.

The chain links TRBV5-5 to TRBJ1-5; unclear D gene. The V end was cut by 4 bases, the J end by 4 bases, with 12 bases between. The V gene's germline CDR1 is SGHKS and CDR2 YYEKEE (reference sequence). This CDR3 contains 14 residues. The CDR3 region has the DNA TGTGCCAGCAGCGCCGGACGGAGTAATCAGCCCCAGCATTTT. Encoded protein: CASSAGRSNQPQHF.

This clonotype was counted many times. This rearrangement joins TRBV6-2 or TRBV6-3 to TRBJ2-7; possible D gene TRBD2, 6 bases. This CDR3 comprises 14 residues. Germline CDR1 is MNHEY and CDR2 is SVGEGT. V was pared by 5 bases and J by 4 bases, with 15 bases between. The CDR3 sequence: CASSRRDLFYEQYF. CDR3 in DNA: TGTGCCAGCAGTCGCCGGGACTTGTTTTACGAGCAGTACTTC.

For this clonotype: Its ends do not fully match the called genes, so a read error is possible. This chain joins TRBV11-2 and TRBJ2-2; D might be TRBD2 (6 bases). This CDR3 contains 16 residues. Germline V gene data show CDR1 as SGHAT and CDR2 as FQNNGV. The chain's CDR3 is CSSSPDPQLNTGGLFF. CDR3 nucleotide sequence: TGTTCCAGCAGTCCCGATCCCCAATTGAACACCGGGGGGCTGTTTTTT.

The count of this clonotype is one. This chain uses TRBV11-2 with TRBJ1-4, with 7 bases aligning to TRBD1. CDR3 length equals 18 residues. V lost 4 bases and J lost 0; bases outside the gene matches: 11. The germline gives CDR1 SGHAT, CDR2 FQNNGV. CDR3: CASSSTGTTRTTNEKLFF. The CDR3 DNA sequence: TGTGCCAGCAGCTCGACAGGGACCACTCGAACAACTAATGAAAAACTGTTTTTT.

This clonotype has only a few counts. The V and J genes are TRBV20-1 and TRBJ2-5, with 13 bases identical to TRBD2. The CDR3 extends over 15 amino acids. CDR1 and CDR2 (germline): DFQATT, SNEGSKA (reference sequence). The junction had 8 bases not matched to a gene; V was cut back by 7 bases and J by 3 bases. The chain's CDR3 is CSGTPGLAGEETQYF. The CDR3, as DNA: TGCAGTGGGACCCCAGGACTAGCGGGAGAAGAGACCCAGTACTTC.

Notes on this clonotype: This CDR3 fails to terminate in the conserved phenylalanine or tryptophan, so it likely reflects a read error. The rearrangement links TRBV12-3 or TRBV12-4 to TRBJ2-1; the match to TRBD2 covers 8 bases. V dropped 3 bases and J dropped 4; count of bases not matched to a gene: 2. The length of the CDR3 is 14 residues. Written as DNA, the CDR3 is TGTGCCAGCAGTTTGGTAGCGGGGTACAATGAGCAGTTCTCC. Translation: CASSLVAGYNEQFS.

This clonotype was observed a few times. The junction and the germline gene differ at one end; a read error may be behind it. J is TRBJ2-3 and V is TRBV5-6; D might be TRBD1 (6 bases). The CDR3 spans 14 residues. CDR1 and CDR2 (germline): SGHDT, YYEEEE. CDR3 bases: TGTGCCAGCAGTCGGACTGGCTGGACAGATACGCAGTATTTC. Its translation is CASSRTGWTDTQYF.

About this clonotype: One end of the junction is discordant with germline, which a read error may explain. The rearrangement joins TRBV5-6 to TRBJ1-5; D may be TRBD1 (5 bases). The germline V gene has CDR1 SGHDT and CDR2 YYEEEE. This CDR3 has 14 residues. The CDR3 spells CASSIQGRNQPQHF. CDR3 nucleotide sequence: TGTGCCAGCAGCATCCAGGGTCGGAATCAGCCCCAACATTTT.

This clonotype was detected only once. The chain recombines TRBV6-5 with TRBJ1-1; D gene ambiguous. The germline V gene encodes CDR1 MNHEY and CDR2 SVGAGI. The length of the CDR3 is 13 residues. CDR3 nucleotide sequence: TGTGCATGCACTGAGGGAACTTACACTGAAGCTTTCTTT. This translates into CACTEGTYTEAFF.

With respect to this clonotype: One end of the junction is discordant with germline, which a read error may explain. The chain links TRBV4-1 to TRBJ2-1; D is ambiguous. CDR1 is MGHRA and CDR2 is YSYEKL in the germline V gene. This CDR3 is built from 13 residues. The DNA of the CDR3 is TGTGCCAGCAGCTTAGATTACCACAATGGGCAGTTCTTC. This sequence encodes CASSLDYHNGQFF.